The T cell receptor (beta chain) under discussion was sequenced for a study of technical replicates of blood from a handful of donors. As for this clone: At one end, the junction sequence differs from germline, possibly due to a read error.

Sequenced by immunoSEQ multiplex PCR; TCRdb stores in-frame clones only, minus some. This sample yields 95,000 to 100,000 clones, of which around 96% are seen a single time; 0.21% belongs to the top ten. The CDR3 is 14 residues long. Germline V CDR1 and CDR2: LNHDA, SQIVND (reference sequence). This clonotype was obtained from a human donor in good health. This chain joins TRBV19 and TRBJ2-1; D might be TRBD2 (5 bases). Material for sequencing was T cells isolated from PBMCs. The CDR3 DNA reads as TGTGCCAGTAGTCCAAAAGCCGGGATCGGCACTATTATCTTC. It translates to CASSPKAGIGTIIF.